These 27 T cell receptor beta chains were sequenced from one sample in a study of blood T cells in healthy people across ages. Alongside a J-beta primer mix, a sample-barcoded 5' primer served in a second PCR lasting about 7 to 12 cycles. TCRdb fed the 5' RACE reads into MiXCR, producing one record per CDR3 protein. This sample has about 1.8 million distinct CDR3 sequences; around half occur once, and the top ten carry more than 2%. Sample: blood. The source of these receptors is a woman between 40 and 50 years old in good health.

The CDR3 DNA reads TGCGCCAGCAGCCAAGGGGCGGGGGGATTACTCGAGACCCAGTACTTC. This encodes CASSQGAGGLLETQYF. The rearrangement links TRBV4-3 to TRBJ2-5; TRBD2 matches at 8 bases. This CDR3 has 16 amino acids. V gave up 1 base and J gave up 5 bases; unmatched junction bases: 9. Per germline, CDR1 LGHNA and CDR2 YSLEER.

This clonotype has only a few counts. The chain carries TRBV3-1 and TRBJ1-4; D might be TRBD1 (5 bases). V dropped 8 bases and J dropped 3 bases, with 10 bases sitting between them. The CDR3 sequence is 13 residues long. CDR1 and CDR2 from the germline V gene are LGHDT and YNNKEL (reference sequence). The CDR3 DNA follows: TGTGCCAGCCGTTGGGGGGCTAATGAAAAACTGTTTTTT. It codes for CASRWGANEKLFF.

This clonotype has only one observation. The chain carries TRBV12-5 and TRBJ1-2; D remains unclear. Per germline, CDR1 LGHNT and CDR2 FRNRAP. The CDR3 runs 11 residues. The V gene lost 6 bases and the J gene lost 8 bases, with 10 bases spanning the gap. The CDR3 here is CASGDGKGYTF. The CDR3 DNA reads as TGTGCTAGTGGGGATGGGAAAGGCTACACCTTC.

This clonotype was seen a few times. The J gene is TRBJ1-4, the V gene TRBV4-3; the match to TRBD1 covers 9 bases. CDR3 size: 15 residues. After removal of 3 bases from V and 6 bases from J, the junction contained 5 bases not matched to a gene. Germline-derived CDR1 and CDR2 are LGHNA and YSLEER. CDR3 loop: CASSHSRTGDEKLFF. The CDR3 DNA follows: TGCGCCAGCAGCCACTCCCGGACAGGGGATGAAAAACTGTTTTTT.

The gene calls are TRBV11-2 and TRBJ2-4; 9 bases map to TRBD1. This CDR3 has 17 residues. Germline V gives CDR1 SGHAT, CDR2 FQNNGV. V was pared by 5 bases and J by 0 bases, with 8 bases of the junction left unmatched. CDR3 region: CASSIGTGPLAKNIQYF. The CDR3 DNA reads as TGTGCCAGCAGCATCGGGACAGGGCCACTAGCCAAAAACATTCAGTACTTC.

The rearrangement joins TRBV7-2 to TRBJ1-2; D possibly corresponds to TRBD1 (6 bases). This CDR3 contains 14 residues. Germline V lookup: CDR1 SGHTA, CDR2 FQGNSA. Trimming stripped 3 bases from V and 4 bases from J, with 12 bases between. For the CDR3, the DNA is TGTGCCAGCAGCTTCAAACAGGGCCCCTATGGCTACACCTTC. It codes for CASSFKQGPYGYTF.

This sequence joins TRBV20-1 and TRBJ2-7; the D call may be TRBD1 or TRBD2 (5 bases each). CDR1 DFQATT and CDR2 SNEGSKA come from the germline V gene (reference sequence). The germline V and J ends were trimmed by 6 bases and 1 base, with 16 bases remaining between them. The CDR3 covers 14 residues. This chain's CDR3 is CSAEDSEGSYEQYF. Here the CDR3 DNA reads TGCAGTGCGGAAGACAGCGAGGGGTCCTACGAGCAGTACTTC.

This clonotype came up a few times. The chain couples TRBV7-2 to TRBJ2-7, with TRBD1 matching 7 bases. The CDR3 is made up of 15 amino acids. Germline V lookup: CDR1 SGHTA, CDR2 FQGNSA. The trim removed 5 bases at V and 2 bases at J, leaving 9 bases unmatched. DNA of the CDR3: TGTGCCAGCAGCCATCTCCCGGGACAGACCTACGAGCAGTACTTC. Amino acid sequence: CASSHLPGQTYEQYF.

The chain links TRBV27 to TRBJ1-2, with D uncertain. The ends were cut back, 8 bases at V and 5 bases at J, with 18 bases in the middle. The CDR3 runs to 14 residues. Germline V gene lookup returns CDR1 MNHEY and CDR2 SMNVEV (reference sequence). In nucleotides, the CDR3 is TGTGCCAGCGGACCCGTTGAGGCCCGGTATGGCTACACCTTC. It yields the protein CASGPVEARYGYTF.

V is TRBV7-2 and J is TRBJ2-7; 7 bases match TRBD1. The CDR3 has 15 amino acids. Trimming took 5 bases from V and 0 from J; bases not matched to a gene: 7. Per the germline V gene, CDR1 is SGHTA and CDR2 is FQGNSA. CDR3 protein: CASSNQGVPSYEQYF. The CDR3 nucleotides are TGTGCCAGCAGCAACCAGGGGGTCCCCTCCTACGAGCAGTACTTC.

This clonotype was seen a few times. This sequence joins TRBV27 and TRBJ2-7; either TRBD1 or TRBD2 may supply D (6 bases each). The CDR3 consists of 14 residues. V was trimmed by 5 bases and J by 1 base, leaving 12 bases between them. The germline V gene has CDR1 MNHEY and CDR2 SMNVEV (reference sequence). Here the CDR3 DNA reads TGTGCCAGCAGTACGGGGGCAGGGTCCTACGAGCAGTACTTC. Protein product: CASSTGAGSYEQYF.

As DNA, the CDR3 is TGTGCCAGCAGTTTATCCGACCTTAGAACAGCCCAAGAGACCCAGTACTTC. Translation gives CASSLSDLRTAQETQYF. The chain has TRBV28 and TRBJ2-5; D not certain. CDR3 size: 17 residues. In germline, CDR1 is MDHEN, CDR2 SYDVKM. Trimming cost V 1 base and J 1 base, with 16 bases left between them.

The rearrangement joins TRBV23-1 to TRBJ1-5; possibly TRBD1 for D (5 bases). TRBV23-1 belongs to the ORF category, with a function that is uncertain. Trimming removed 4 bases at V and 5 bases at J, with 15 bases between. The CDR3 is 15 amino acids. In DNA, the CDR3 is TGCGCCAGCAGTCGAGGACATTATATGGATCAGCCCCAGCATTTT. This sequence encodes CASSRGHYMDQPQHF.

This clonotype was detected only a few times. The chain couples TRBV29-1 to TRBJ2-3; TRBD1 might be the D (7 bases). The CDR3 is made up of 13 amino acids. V was cut by 6 bases and J by 3 bases, with 13 bases left in between. From germline, CDR1 is SQVTM and CDR2 ANQGSEA. DNA of the CDR3: TGCAGCGTCGCAGGGGGGTGGACAGATACGCAGTATTTT. It is translated as CSVAGGWTDTQYF.

The chain couples TRBV27 to TRBJ1-2; 8 nucleotides match TRBD1. CDR1 and CDR2 from the germline V gene are MNHEY and SMNVEV (reference sequence). V gave up 6 bases and J gave up 4 bases; unmatched junction bases: 7. The CDR3 is 14 residues long. CDR3 bases: TGTGCCAGCAGCGCGGACAGGGCCTCCTATGGCTACACCTTC. Translating gives CASSADRASYGYTF.

J is TRBJ2-5 and V is TRBV7-2; a possible D gene is TRBD2 (6 bases). CDR3 length: 15 residues. V was cut by 5 bases and J by 11 bases, with 24 bases left in between. The germline V gene has CDR1 SGHTA and CDR2 FQGNSA. CDR3 sequence: CASSDRGITYNEQYF. In nucleotides, the CDR3 is TGTGCCAGCAGCGATCGGGGGATCACGTACAATGAGCAGTACTTC.

The chain has TRBV15 and TRBJ2-1; 7 bases line up with TRBD1. From germline, CDR1 is LNHNV and CDR2 YYDKDF (reference sequence). The CDR3 extends over 15 amino acids. With 5 bases clipped from V and 6 bases from J, the junction kept 10 bases outside the gene matches. CDR3 DNA: TGTGCCACCAGCGCCCGGGCAGGGACAGTCAATGAGCAGTTCTTC. It translates to CATSARAGTVNEQFF.

This clonotype has a handful of counts. The V and J genes are TRBV27 and TRBJ1-2; D may be TRBD1 (5 bases). V lost 2 bases to trimming and J lost 4 bases, with 11 bases between them. This CDR3 comprises 14 residues. Germline CDR1 MNHEY, CDR2 SMNVEV (reference sequence). In nucleotides, the CDR3 is TGTGCCAGCAGTTTAGATCCAGGGCTCTATGGCTACACCTTC. It encodes CASSLDPGLYGYTF.

This rearrangement joins TRBV2 to TRBJ2-2, with 8 bases matching TRBD1. The V and J ends lost 6 bases and 4 bases, in that order; junction bases with no gene match: 7. The CDR3 is 15 amino acids. Per the germline V gene, CDR1 is SNHLY and CDR2 is FYNNEI. For the CDR3, the DNA is TGTGCCAGCAGACTTGACAGGGGTAGCACCGGGGAGCTGTTTTTT. Translation: CASRLDRGSTGELFF. The full variable domain, with the rest looked up from reference TRBV2 and TRBJ2-2, is EPEVTQTPSHQVTQMGQEVILRCVPISNHLYFYWYRQILGQKVEFLVSFYNNEISEKSEIFDDQFSVERPDGSNFTLKIRSTKLEDSAMYFCASRLDRGSTGELFFGEGSRLTVL.

This clonotype was recorded a few times. This chain uses TRBV7-2 with TRBJ2-7; 8 nucleotides align to TRBD2. CDR3 length: 15 amino acids. The ends lost 5 bases at V and 0 bases at J; junction bases unmatched: 6. Germline values: CDR1 SGHTA, CDR2 FQGNSA. The CDR3, as DNA: TGTGCCAGCAGCGCCAGGCTAGCGGGCTCCTACGAGCAGTACTTC. Protein: CASSARLAGSYEQYF.

This clonotype has only a few counts. The chain joins TRBV7-2 to TRBJ2-3; the match to TRBD2 covers 9 bases. CDR1 is SGHTA, CDR2 FQGNSA, per germline. CDR3 length equals 15 residues. Trimming removed 6 bases from V and 4 bases from J; junction bases left unmatched: 8. CDR3 in DNA: TGTGCCAGCAGGCAGGGACTAGCCCTCCCAGATACGCAGTATTTT. This translates into CASRQGLALPDTQYF.

The V gene is TRBV6-5, the J gene TRBJ1-2, with D uncertain. The CDR3 length is 14 residues. V lost 7 bases to trimming and J lost 11 bases, with 23 bases between them. Germline loops: CDR1 MNHEY, CDR2 SVGAGI. The CDR3 sequence is CASNPLTTELKYTF. The CDR3, as DNA: TGTGCCAGCAATCCCCTGACGACGGAACTTAAGTACACCTTC.

This sequence joins TRBV12-3 or TRBV12-4 and TRBJ2-6; possibly TRBD1 for D (6 bases). This CDR3 has 18 amino acids. Between the trimmed V and J ends, which lost 3 bases and 0 bases, there was a span of 15 bases. The DNA of the CDR3 is TGTGCCAGCAGTTTCCCGACAGGAACCTCCTCTGGGGCCAACGTCCTGACTTTC. It translates to CASSFPTGTSSGANVLTF.

The chain has TRBV20-1 and TRBJ2-7; D unclear. The CDR3 length is 12 residues. From germline, CDR1 is DFQATT and CDR2 SNEGSKA (reference sequence). CDR3 region: CSTISRGLSQYF. The DNA of the CDR3 is TGCAGCACTATTTCGAGAGGATTGTCCCAGTACTTC.

This clonotype occurred a few times. V is TRBV20-1 and J is TRBJ1-6; 9 positions match TRBD1. Germline trimming cut 0 bases from V and 10 bases from J; bases unmatched to any gene: 4. CDR1 and CDR2 from the germline V gene are DFQATT and SNEGSKA (reference sequence). This CDR3 contains 14 residues. The CDR3 nucleotides read TGCAGTGCTAGAGATGGGACAGGGAAATCACCCCTCCACTTT. This translates into CSARDGTGKSPLHF.

This rearrangement joins TRBV5-6 to TRBJ1-6, with a weak D call TRBD1 (5 bases). The CDR3 contains 12 residues. Trimming cost V 2 bases and J 10 bases, with 7 bases left between them. Germline CDR1 is SGHDT and CDR2 is YYEEEE. The CDR3 nucleotides read TGTGCCAGCAGCTTCGGGGGGTCACCCCTCCACTTT. Residues: CASSFGGSPLHF.

There are a few counts of this clonotype. In DNA form, the CDR3 reads TGTGCCAGCAGCTCTCAAAAGAGGGGGACTTCGACGTACACAGATACGCAGTATTTT. It is translated as CASSSQKRGTSTYTDTQYF. The gene calls are TRBV7-2 and TRBJ2-3, with D perhaps TRBD1 or TRBD2 (6 bases each). CDR3 length: 19 amino acids. V was shortened by 4 bases and J by 2 bases, with 25 bases between the two germline ends. Germline V lookup: CDR1 SGHTA, CDR2 FQGNSA.